Listed here are 19 T cell receptor beta chains from one sample, sequenced in a study of regulatory T cells in long-lasting Graves disease. Specified time point: persistent/refractory GD, antithyroid drugs over 5 years with positive TRAb. With RNA extracted from PBMCs as input, the TCR library was made. CDR3-region Arm-PCR and iRepertoire HTBI primers produced the TCR beta libraries. Via MiXCR, TCRdb re-called the multiplex PCR reads, giving one row per CDR3 protein. The sample carries 350,000 to 500,000 distinct CDR3 sequences, around 20% recorded once. The sample consisted of peripheral blood mononuclear cells (PBMCs), taken when the disease was refractory, from a patient treated with antithyroid drugs. The receptor set was obtained from a female donor with Graves disease.

The chain is built from TRBV10-3 and TRBJ1-3; D not resolved. The CDR3 is made up of 15 amino acids. The V end was cut by 8 bases, the J end by 0 bases, with 14 bases between. The germline V gene has CDR1 ENHRY and CDR2 SYGVKD. CDR3 DNA: TGTGCCATCGGCCGGGGAGGGCACTCTGGAAACACCATATATTTT. Translating gives CAIGRGGHSGNTIYF.

There are many counts of this clonotype. The chain links TRBV10-3 to TRBJ2-7; possible D gene TRBD2, 6 bases. This CDR3 has 17 amino acids. The germline V gene has CDR1 ENHRY and CDR2 SYGVKD. V was shortened by 4 bases and J by 0 bases, with 19 bases between the two germline ends. The CDR3 sequence: CAISAGTSGRSSYEQYF. CDR3 in DNA: TGTGCCATCAGTGCCGGGACTTCCGGCCGGAGCTCCTACGAGCAGTACTTC.

This clonotype was recorded at least ten times. The V and J genes are TRBV2 and TRBJ2-7; 13 bases match TRBD2. Losses at the gene ends were 10 bases for V and 1 base for J; bases not matched to a gene: 7. This CDR3 is 15 amino acids long. Germline V gene data show CDR1 as SNHLY and CDR2 as FYNNEI. The CDR3 sequence is CATLGLAGLSYEQYF. DNA of the CDR3: TGTGCCACCTTGGGACTAGCGGGGCTTTCCTACGAGCAGTACTTC.

In this sample, this clonotype turned up many times. The V gene is TRBV19, the J gene TRBJ1-5; a possible D gene is TRBD1 (6 bases). The CDR3 loop spans 15 amino acids. Trimming removed 4 bases from V and 2 bases from J, with 12 bases in between. Germline V gene lookup returns CDR1 LNHDA and CDR2 SQIVND (reference sequence). CDR3 DNA: TGTGCCAGTAGTAGCCAGGGGTTCGGCAATCAGCCCCAGCATTTT. It translates to CASSSQGFGNQPQHF. The complete variable domain, with remaining parts taken from reference TRBV19 and TRBJ1-5, reads DGGITQSPKYLFRKEGQNVTLSCEQNLNHDAMYWYRQDPGQGLRLIYYSQIVNDFQKGDIAEGYSVSREKKESFPLTVTSAQKNPTAFYLCASSSQGFGNQPQHFGDGTRLSIL.

This clonotype was counted ten times or more. The chain has TRBV28 and TRBJ1-2; tentative D call: TRBD1 (6 bases). V lost 6 bases and J lost 4, with 15 bases in between. From germline, CDR1 is MDHEN and CDR2 SYDVKM. The CDR3 contains 14 residues. CDR3 residues: CASRDSSNLYGYTF. As DNA, the CDR3 is TGTGCCAGCAGGGACAGCTCCAACCTCTATGGCTACACCTTC.

The J gene is TRBJ1-2, the V gene TRBV28, with D perhaps TRBD1 (5 bases). V shed 2 bases and J shed 4 bases, with 14 bases lying between them. Germline V CDR1 and CDR2: MDHEN, SYDVKM. The CDR3 is 15 amino acids. CDR3 nucleotide sequence: TGTGCCAGCAGTTTAGGGATCACGGACATCTATGGCTACACCTTC. Encoded protein: CASSLGITDIYGYTF.

This CDR3 is CAIRRPGQGSYEQYF. CDR3 nucleotide sequence: TGTGCCATCAGGCGGCCGGGACAGGGGTCCTACGAGCAGTACTTC. The J gene is TRBJ2-7, the V gene TRBV10-3, with TRBD1 identical over 10 bases. From germline, CDR1 is ENHRY and CDR2 SYGVKD. With V trimmed by 6 bases and J by 1 base, 6 bases remained unmatched. The CDR3 extends over 15 amino acids.

This clonotype came up many times. This chain uses TRBV20-1 with TRBJ2-7; D is undetermined. The V gene lost 6 bases and the J gene lost 6 bases, with 12 bases spanning the gap. Germline V gives CDR1 DFQATT, CDR2 SNEGSKA (reference sequence). The CDR3 consists of 11 residues. The CDR3: CSAQKGGEQYF. CDR3 in DNA: TGCAGTGCCCAAAAGGGTGGCGAGCAGTACTTC.

This clonotype was seen ten or more times. The V and J genes are TRBV29-1 and TRBJ2-5; weak D call: TRBD2 (5 bases). In germline, CDR1 is SQVTM, CDR2 ANQGSEA. This CDR3 region has 12 residues. V dropped 1 base and J dropped 10 bases, with 13 bases sitting between them. The CDR3 reads CSVEVDTEDQYF. In DNA form, the CDR3 reads TGCAGCGTTGAAGTAGACACGGAGGACCAGTACTTC.

This chain links TRBV6-1 with TRBJ2-7; D might be TRBD2 (6 bases). Trimming removed 7 bases at V and 6 bases at J, with 16 bases between. This CDR3 spans 13 amino acids. Germline V gene sequence: CDR1 MNHNS, CDR2 SASEGT. The DNA for the CDR3 is TGTGCCAGCAAGCGGAGGGGAGGCGGCGAGCAGTACTTC. Its translation is CASKRRGGGEQYF.

This clonotype was found many times. The V gene is TRBV27, the J gene TRBJ2-7; D possibly uses TRBD1 or TRBD2 (5 bases each). V was trimmed by 6 bases and J by 2 bases, leaving 20 bases between them. This CDR3 contains 16 residues. Germline V gene data show CDR1 as MNHEY and CDR2 as SMNVEV (reference sequence). CDR3 residues: CASRGLTGTDTYEQYF. For the CDR3, the DNA is TGTGCCAGCAGGGGTCTAACGGGGACGGACACCTACGAGCAGTACTTC.

This clonotype came up a few times. V gene TRBV28 combines with J gene TRBJ2-3; unclear D gene. The germline V gene has CDR1 MDHEN and CDR2 SYDVKM. The V gene lost 6 bases and the J gene lost 0 bases, with 16 bases spanning the gap. The CDR3 contains 16 residues. The CDR3 DNA reads TGTGCCAGCAGCCAATTCCGGAGTTCTAGCACAGATACGCAGTATTTT. Protein sequence: CASSQFRSSSTDTQYF. Full variable domain (rest looked up from reference TRBV28 and TRBJ2-3): DVKVTQSSRYLVKRTGEKVFLECVQDMDHENMFWYRQDPGLGLRLIYFSYDVKMKEKGDIPEGYSVSREKKERFSLILESASTNQTSMYLCASSQFRSSSTDTQYFGPGTRLTVL.

This rearrangement joins TRBV20-1 to TRBJ2-7; D remains ambiguous. There are 15 residues in the CDR3. V was pared by 2 bases and J by 3 bases, with 17 bases between. Germline V gives CDR1 DFQATT, CDR2 SNEGSKA (reference sequence). CDR3 residues: CSARSDPRAFYEQYF. CDR3 coding DNA: TGCAGTGCTAGATCTGACCCCCGGGCCTTCTACGAGCAGTACTTC.

The rearrangement links TRBV6-1 to TRBJ2-1; D gene ambiguous. Trimming pared 7 bases from V and 5 bases from J, leaving 27 bases between. The CDR3 is 18 residues long. The germline V gene encodes CDR1 MNHNS and CDR2 SASEGT. This CDR3 reads CASNSSPFLIRRNNEQFF. DNA of the CDR3: TGTGCCAGCAACTCGTCCCCCTTTCTCATAAGAAGAAACAATGAGCAGTTCTTC.

This clonotype was found a few times. J is TRBJ2-2 and V is TRBV19; D gene unclear. The germline V and J ends were trimmed by 2 bases and 0 bases, with 7 bases remaining between them. The CDR3 has 15 residues. CDR1 is LNHDA and CDR2 is SQIVND in the germline V gene (reference sequence). Here the CDR3 DNA reads TGTGCCAGTAGTATAAGGAGATCGAACACCGGGGAGCTGTTTTTT. Encoded protein: CASSIRRSNTGELFF.

This clonotype was seen many times. The chain uses TRBV2 and TRBJ1-1; D might be TRBD1 (5 bases). Trimming stripped 7 bases from V and 4 bases from J, with 10 bases between. The CDR3 is made up of 12 amino acids. CDR1 and CDR2 (germline): SNHLY, FYNNEI. The CDR3 coding sequence is TGTGCCAGCACGCCCAGGGTCACTGAAGCTTTCTTT. This translates into CASTPRVTEAFF.

The V call is TRBV7-9, the J call TRBJ1-2; TRBD1 might be the D (6 bases). The CDR3 loop spans 15 amino acids. CDR1 is SEHNR, CDR2 FQNEAQ, per germline (reference sequence). Trimming cost V 0 bases and J 7 bases, with 15 bases left between them. CDR3 loop: CASSLAARGVGGYTF. For the CDR3, the DNA is TGTGCCAGCAGCTTAGCTGCCAGGGGCGTAGGTGGCTACACCTTC.

The V call is TRBV20-1, the J call TRBJ2-7; D perhaps matches TRBD1 (5 bases). The length of the CDR3 is 14 residues. V shed 6 bases and J shed 3 bases, with 18 bases lying between them. Germline-derived CDR1 and CDR2 are DFQATT and SNEGSKA (reference sequence). As DNA, the CDR3 is TGCAGTGCGACGGACAAGGACCCTGACTACGAGCAGTACTTC. Amino acids: CSATDKDPDYEQYF.

This clonotype was observed a handful of times. J is TRBJ2-1 and V is TRBV6-1; D unclear. With 5 bases removed from V and 6 bases from J, the gap between germline ends came to 5 bases. CDR3 length: 11 residues. Germline lookup yields CDR1 MNHNS and CDR2 SASEGT. The CDR3 loop is CASSMSNEQFF. The CDR3 nucleotides read TGTGCCAGCAGTATGAGCAATGAGCAGTTCTTC.